The TCR beta chain described here comes from a study of cytomegalovirus exposure and HLA in healthy donors. To note about this clone: The antigen remains unidentified.

It was with 60 Vbeta and 13 Jbeta primers that the PCR ran. The protocol was immunoSEQ multiplex PCR, while the TCRdb copy is restricted to in-frame clones and leaves out a portion. The data hold fewer than 200,000 clones, with about three quarters observed a single time. The CDR3 is made up of 16 amino acids. V was clipped by 3 bases and J by 1 base, with 14 bases between them. Germline V gives CDR1 SGHVS, CDR2 FQNEAQ. General study points: In a later analysis, a missense DCLRE1C variant was linked to TCR beta V- and J-gene trimming.

This sequence was found in a man aged 35 to 55 in good health and CMV-seropositive. The chain couples TRBV7-8 to TRBJ2-3, with a tentative D call TRBD2 (6 bases). Material for sequencing was PBMCs. The CDR3 loop is CASSFPHGGRTDTQYF. In DNA, the CDR3 is TGTGCCAGCAGCTTCCCCCACGGGGGACGCACAGATACGCAGTATTTT.